In its sample, the clone carrying this T cell receptor beta chain was seen a few times. Its matching antigen is unknown. This specimen belongs to a study of somatic mutations in cytotoxic T cells in rheumatoid arthritis. On the study more broadly: A roughly 32 ml EDTA sample of patient blood was drawn right after diagnosis, before any treatment. Some V beta antibody-stained T-cell populations were flow-sorted at nearly 100% purity, including V beta1+ cells sequenced for TCRB.

The CDR3 totals 14 residues. V was cut by 1 base and J by 6 bases, with 14 bases left in between. The germline gives CDR1 SGDLS, CDR2 YYNGEE. Using immunoSEQ multiplex PCR, the repertoire was profiled, and TCRdb retains in-frame clones only, with some absent. The sample records about 19,000 clones, roughly four fifths being singletons. By positive magnetic bead selection, CD4+ and CD8+ cells were isolated, and their purity was checked by flow cytometry. Overall study results and limits: Slight TRBV07 underrepresentation in rheumatoid arthritis patients went unadjusted for multiple comparisons.

This clonotype was obtained from an adult with rheumatoid arthritis. Sample: CD8+ T cells sorted from blood. The chain recombines TRBV9 with TRBJ2-7; no reliable D call. Here the CDR3 reads CASSVYDVSREQYF. CDR3 bases: TGTGCCAGCAGCGTATACGACGTATCTCGCGAGCAGTACTTC.